This paragraph covers one T cell receptor beta chain sequence. Antigen specificity is unknown. Scientists amplified the TCR beta CDR3 regions from RNA transcripts. In the first round, RT-PCR was carried out with HTBI primers, and a multiplex PCR formed the second round. TCRdb re-analysed the multiplex PCR reads in MiXCR, keeping a single row per CDR3 protein. The sample shows about 230,000 distinct CDR3 sequences, 45% of them seen only once. This entry belongs to a study of Graves' ophthalmopathy and Graves' hyperthyroidism. Study overall: Ahead of any treatment, peripheral blood was obtained at the initial diagnosis. Study-wide results and limits: Blood contained most expanded thyroid clonotypes exceeding 0.001 frequency.

Germline V lookup: CDR1 SEHNR, CDR2 FQNEAQ (reference sequence). The CDR3 runs 14 residues. V shed 3 bases and J shed 8 bases, with 13 bases lying between them. Sequencing was performed on peripheral blood. The TCR was taken from an adult man with Graves' ophthalmopathy. The chain combines TRBV7-9 with TRBJ1-4; TRBD1 might be the D (5 bases). CDR3 sequence: CASSFGDSSEKLFF. The CDR3 bases are TGTGCCAGCAGCTTCGGAGACAGTAGCGAAAAACTGTTTTTT.